This is a list of T cell receptor beta chains from one sample in a study of T-cell reconstitution after alpha-beta-depleted transplantation in children. Each CDR3 protein is one row after TCRdb ran MiXCR on the PCR reads. The data contain approximately 1,000,000 distinct CDR3 sequences, roughly 31% of them seen just once; the ten biggest clones take up roughly 28%. The starting material was PBMCs, mostly from graft donor cells, obtained 360 days after TCRalphabeta/CD19-depleted stem cell transplant. The receptors originated from a boy under two years old who had a stem cell transplant for SCID, so the T cells may come from the graft donor. Both conserved end residues are part of each CDR3.

v_gene: TRBV20-1
j_gene: TRBJ1-1
CDR3aa: CSARRGDLNTEAFF

v_gene: TRBV29-1
j_gene: TRBJ2-1
CDR3aa: CSGTGGLGEQFF

v_gene: TRBV28
j_gene: TRBJ2-2
CDR3aa: CASSLGLTPTGELFF

v_gene: TRBV12-3/TRBV12-4
j_gene: TRBJ2-3
CDR3aa: CASRTDTSTDTQYF

v_gene: TRBV7-9
j_gene: TRBJ2-1
CDR3aa: CASSLAYETAGAFF

v_gene: TRBV7-3
j_gene: TRBJ2-3
CDR3aa: CASSLTRAASADTQYF

v_gene: TRBV20-1
j_gene: TRBJ2-7
CDR3aa: CSAEPGEQYF

v_gene: TRBV5-1
j_gene: TRBJ2-5
CDR3aa: CASSNDREETQYF

v_gene: TRBV5-5
j_gene: TRBJ2-1
CDR3aa: CASSPLRAPFNNEQFF

v_gene: TRBV28
j_gene: TRBJ2-5
CDR3aa: CASSWGPDGETQYF

v_gene: TRBV6-1
j_gene: TRBJ1-5
CDR3aa: CASSRLSNQPQHF

v_gene: TRBV7-2
j_gene: TRBJ2-3
CDR3aa: CASSLGGGISTTDTQYF

v_gene: TRBV2
j_gene: TRBJ2-7
CDR3aa: CASSEKEQYF

v_gene: TRBV12-3/TRBV12-4
j_gene: TRBJ1-4
CDR3aa: CASSFMAGTANEKLFF

v_gene: TRBV6-1
j_gene: TRBJ2-3
CDR3aa: CASSRGQGGRDTQYF

v_gene: TRBV5-1
j_gene: TRBJ2-3
CDR3aa: CASSLGTSGSRTDTQYF

v_gene: TRBV20-1
j_gene: TRBJ1-1
CDR3aa: CSVGPDTQRGEAFF

v_gene: TRBV5-1
j_gene: TRBJ2-3
CDR3aa: CASSLATSGVTDTQYF

v_gene: TRBV12-5
j_gene: TRBJ2-1
CDR3aa: CASTSTGGVNNEQFF

v_gene: TRBV6-1
j_gene: TRBJ2-6
CDR3aa: CASSGQLAGANVLTF

v_gene: TRBV12-3/TRBV12-4
j_gene: TRBJ2-5
CDR3aa: CASSPDRGGEETQYF

v_gene: TRBV6-5
j_gene: TRBJ1-1
CDR3aa: CASSLAGQTEAFF

v_gene: TRBV27
j_gene: TRBJ2-7
CDR3aa: CASSLEGQYEQYF

v_gene: TRBV20-1
j_gene: TRBJ2-2
CDR3aa: CSASLSGAPSGELFF

v_gene: TRBV10-3
j_gene: TRBJ2-1
CDR3aa: CAIRGTSGGSEQFF

v_gene: TRBV28
j_gene: TRBJ2-7
CDR3aa: CASSLWTYEQYF

v_gene: TRBV4-1
j_gene: TRBJ2-7
CDR3aa: CASSQPGGAPKQYF

v_gene: TRBV3-1
j_gene: TRBJ2-3
CDR3aa: CASSPKYRGAGADTQYF

v_gene: TRBV7-9
j_gene: TRBJ2-7
CDR3aa: CASSPRLLEYEQYF

v_gene: TRBV27
j_gene: TRBJ1-2
CDR3aa: CASRGNGYGYTF

v_gene: TRBV15
j_gene: TRBJ2-7
CDR3aa: CATSRDRGRVIVEQYF

v_gene: TRBV9
j_gene: TRBJ2-5
CDR3aa: CASSVDAKQETQYF

v_gene: TRBV18
j_gene: TRBJ2-1
CDR3aa: CASSPIWDPYNEQFF

v_gene: TRBV7-8
j_gene: TRBJ2-5
CDR3aa: CASSFDRTGIGETQYF

v_gene: TRBV7-2
j_gene: TRBJ2-1
CDR3aa: CASSLYGLAGGDNEQFF